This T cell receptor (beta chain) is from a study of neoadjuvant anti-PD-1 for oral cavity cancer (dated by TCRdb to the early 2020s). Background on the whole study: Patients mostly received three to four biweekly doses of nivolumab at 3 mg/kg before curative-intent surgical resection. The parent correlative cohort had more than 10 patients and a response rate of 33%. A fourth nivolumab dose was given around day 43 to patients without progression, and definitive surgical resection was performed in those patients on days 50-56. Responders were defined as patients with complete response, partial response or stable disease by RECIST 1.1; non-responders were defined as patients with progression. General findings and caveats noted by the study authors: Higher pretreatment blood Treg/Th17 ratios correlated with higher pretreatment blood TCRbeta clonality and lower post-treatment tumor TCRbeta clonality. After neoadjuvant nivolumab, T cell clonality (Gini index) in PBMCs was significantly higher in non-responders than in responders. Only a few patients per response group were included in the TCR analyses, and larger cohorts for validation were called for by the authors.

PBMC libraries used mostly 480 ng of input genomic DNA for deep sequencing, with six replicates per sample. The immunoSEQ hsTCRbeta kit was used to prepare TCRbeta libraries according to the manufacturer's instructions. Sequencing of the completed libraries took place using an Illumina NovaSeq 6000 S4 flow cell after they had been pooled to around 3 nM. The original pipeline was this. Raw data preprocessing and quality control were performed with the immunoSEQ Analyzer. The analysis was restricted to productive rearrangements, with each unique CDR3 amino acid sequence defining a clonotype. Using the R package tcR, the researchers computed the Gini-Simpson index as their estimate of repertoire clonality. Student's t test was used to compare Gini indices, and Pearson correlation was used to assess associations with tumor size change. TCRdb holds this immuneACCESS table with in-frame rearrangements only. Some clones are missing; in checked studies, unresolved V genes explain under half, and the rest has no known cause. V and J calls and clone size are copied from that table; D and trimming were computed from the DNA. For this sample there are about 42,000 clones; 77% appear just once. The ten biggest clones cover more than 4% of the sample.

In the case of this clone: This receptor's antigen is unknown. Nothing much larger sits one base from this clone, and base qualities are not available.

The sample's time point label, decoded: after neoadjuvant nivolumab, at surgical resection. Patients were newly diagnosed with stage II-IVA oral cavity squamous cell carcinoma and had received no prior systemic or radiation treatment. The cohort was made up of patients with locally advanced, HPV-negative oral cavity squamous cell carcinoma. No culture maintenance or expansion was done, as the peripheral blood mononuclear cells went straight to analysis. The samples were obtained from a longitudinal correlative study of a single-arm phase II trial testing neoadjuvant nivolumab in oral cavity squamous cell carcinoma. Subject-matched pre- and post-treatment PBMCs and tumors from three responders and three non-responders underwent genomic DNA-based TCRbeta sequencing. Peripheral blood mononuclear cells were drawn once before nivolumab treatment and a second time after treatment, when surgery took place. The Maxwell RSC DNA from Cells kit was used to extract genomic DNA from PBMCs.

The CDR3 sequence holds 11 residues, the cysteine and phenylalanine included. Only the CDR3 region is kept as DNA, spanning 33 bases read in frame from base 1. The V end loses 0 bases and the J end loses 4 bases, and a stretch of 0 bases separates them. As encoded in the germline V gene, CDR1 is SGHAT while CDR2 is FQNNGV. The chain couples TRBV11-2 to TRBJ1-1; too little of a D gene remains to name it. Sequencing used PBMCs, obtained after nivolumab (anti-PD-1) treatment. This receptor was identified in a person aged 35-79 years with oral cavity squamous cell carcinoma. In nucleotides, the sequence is TGTGCCAGCAGCTTAGACACTGAAGCTTTCTTT. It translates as CASSLDTEAFF. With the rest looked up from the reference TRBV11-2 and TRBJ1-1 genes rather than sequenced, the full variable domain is EAGVAQSPRYKIIEKRQSVAFWCNPISGHATLYWYQQILGQGPKLLIQFQNNGVVDDSQLPKDRFSAERLKGVDSTLKIQPAKLEDSAVYLCASSLDTEAFFGQGTRLTVV.